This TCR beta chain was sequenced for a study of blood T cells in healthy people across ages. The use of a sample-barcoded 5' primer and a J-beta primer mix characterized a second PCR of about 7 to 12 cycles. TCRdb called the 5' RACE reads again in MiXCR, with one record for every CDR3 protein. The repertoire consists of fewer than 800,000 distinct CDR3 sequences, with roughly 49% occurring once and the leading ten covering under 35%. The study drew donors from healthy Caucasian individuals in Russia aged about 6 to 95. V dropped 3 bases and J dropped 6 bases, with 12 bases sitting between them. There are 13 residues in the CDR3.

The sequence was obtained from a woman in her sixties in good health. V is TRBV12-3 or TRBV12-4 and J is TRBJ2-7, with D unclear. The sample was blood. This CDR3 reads CASSFGVPGEQYF. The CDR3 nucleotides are TGTGCCAGCAGTTTCGGTGTCCCGGGCGAGCAGTACTTC.